Shown below are 3 T cell receptor beta chains from a single sample sequenced in a study of identical twins. One entry per CDR3 protein, called by TCRdb with MiXCR from the 5' RACE reads. The sample comprises some 790,000 distinct CDR3 sequences, 15% to 20% of which are singletons, and around 12% rests with the top ten. These same records also appear under a second study, on T cells expressing NK-cell markers.

The source material was PBMCs. The receptors were gathered from a woman between 18 and 29 years old in good health.

The rearrangement joins TRBV6-1 to TRBJ2-3; D is possibly TRBD1 or TRBD2 (5 bases each). V was pared by 7 bases and J by 2 bases, with 13 bases between. The CDR3 length is 14 residues. Germline V gene sequence: CDR1 MNHNS, CDR2 SASEGT. The CDR3 loop is CASTTGRYTDTQYF. Here the CDR3 DNA reads TGTGCCAGCACAACGGGACGCTACACAGATACGCAGTATTTT.

The V call is TRBV20-1, the J call TRBJ1-4; D might be TRBD1 (5 bases). The CDR3 has 14 amino acids. V was shortened by 0 bases and J by 5 bases, with 10 bases between the two germline ends. CDR1 is DFQATT and CDR2 is SNEGSKA in the germline V gene (reference sequence). CDR3 amino acids: CSARDPGTNEKLFF. The CDR3 DNA follows: TGCAGTGCTAGAGATCCAGGGACGAATGAAAAACTGTTTTTT.

The CDR3 nucleotides are TGCGCCAGCAGCCAAAGGGGACTAGCGACCGGGGAGCTGTTTTTT. It is translated as CASSQRGLATGELFF. The chain uses TRBV4-1 and TRBJ2-2; TRBD2 agrees at 10 bases. The CDR3 runs to 15 residues. Germline values: CDR1 MGHRA, CDR2 YSYEKL. Trimming took 2 bases from V and 5 from J; bases not matched to a gene: 2.